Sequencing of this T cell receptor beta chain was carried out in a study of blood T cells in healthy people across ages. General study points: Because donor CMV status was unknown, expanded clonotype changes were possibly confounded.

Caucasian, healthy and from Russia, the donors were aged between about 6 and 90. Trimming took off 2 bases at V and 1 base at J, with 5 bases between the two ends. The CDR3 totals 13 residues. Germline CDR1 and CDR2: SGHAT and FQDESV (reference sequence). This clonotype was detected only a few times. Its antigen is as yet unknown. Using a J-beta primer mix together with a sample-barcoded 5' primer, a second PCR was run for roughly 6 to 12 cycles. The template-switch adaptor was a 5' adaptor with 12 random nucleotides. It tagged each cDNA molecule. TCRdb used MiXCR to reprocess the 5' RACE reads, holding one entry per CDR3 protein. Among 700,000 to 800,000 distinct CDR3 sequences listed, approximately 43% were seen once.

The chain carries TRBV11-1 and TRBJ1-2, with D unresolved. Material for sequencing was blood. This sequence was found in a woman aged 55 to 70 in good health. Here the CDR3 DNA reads TGTGCCAGCAGCTTACAAGATAACTATGGCTACACCTTC. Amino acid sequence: CASSLQDNYGYTF.